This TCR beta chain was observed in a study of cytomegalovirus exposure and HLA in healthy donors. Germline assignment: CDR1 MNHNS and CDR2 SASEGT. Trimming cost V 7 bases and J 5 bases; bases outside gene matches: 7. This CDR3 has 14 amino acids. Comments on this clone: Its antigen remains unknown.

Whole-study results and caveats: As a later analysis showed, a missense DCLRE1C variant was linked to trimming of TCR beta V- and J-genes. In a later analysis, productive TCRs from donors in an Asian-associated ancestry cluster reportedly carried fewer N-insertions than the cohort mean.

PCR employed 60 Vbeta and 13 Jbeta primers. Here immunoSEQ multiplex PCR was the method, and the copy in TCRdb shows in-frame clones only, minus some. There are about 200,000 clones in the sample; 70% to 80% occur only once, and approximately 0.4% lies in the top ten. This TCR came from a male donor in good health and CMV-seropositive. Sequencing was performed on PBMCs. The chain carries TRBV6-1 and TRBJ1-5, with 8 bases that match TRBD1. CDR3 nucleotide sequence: TGTGCCAGCAACCCAGACAGGGGATATCAGCCCCAGCATTTT. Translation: CASNPDRGYQPQHF.